Below, 27 T cell receptor beta chains from the same sample are listed, as sequenced in a study of technical replicates of blood from a few donors. TCRdb's copy holds only in-frame clones and misses some; the assay was immunoSEQ multiplex PCR. The profile shows around 100,000 clones, about 95% of them singletons. Sequencing input: T cells isolated from PBMCs. These receptors all come from a human donor in good health.

The chain combines TRBV5-5 with TRBJ1-1; D gene uncertain. V lost 0 bases to trimming and J lost 1 base, with 7 bases between them. Germline V lookup: CDR1 SGHKS, CDR2 YYEKEE (reference sequence). This CDR3 has 14 amino acids. The CDR3 loop reads CASSLVSGNTEAFF. CDR3 DNA sequence: TGTGCCAGCAGCTTGGTATCGGGGAACACTGAAGCTTTCTTT.

The chain uses TRBV4-2 and TRBJ2-7; unclear D gene. This CDR3 is built from 13 residues. CDR1 and CDR2 from the germline V gene are LGHNA and YNFKEQ. V lost 1 base and J lost 4, with 8 bases in between. The CDR3 protein is CASSQVPSYEQYF. The CDR3 DNA sequence: TGTGCCAGCAGCCAAGTACCCAGTTACGAGCAGTACTTC.

The V gene is TRBV7-2, the J gene TRBJ1-1; the D is unclear. In germline, CDR1 is SGHTA, CDR2 FQGNSA. Deletions cut 10 bases from V and 4 bases from J, with 22 bases between. This CDR3 has 15 amino acids. The CDR3 DNA sequence: TGTGCCACCGACTACCTAAGCGGGCCGGGCACTGAAGCTTTCTTT. This sequence encodes CATDYLSGPGTEAFF.

The table lists this clone with a count of one. The chain is built from TRBV4-3 and TRBJ2-7; TRBD2 matches at 11 bases. Germline V lookup: CDR1 LGHNA, CDR2 YSLEER. The CDR3 runs 17 residues. Trimming at V came to 1 base and at J to 0 bases, leaving 5 bases not matched to a gene. The chain's CDR3 is CASSQANSGRASYEQYF. Here the CDR3 DNA reads TGCGCCAGCAGCCAAGCAAATAGCGGGAGGGCCTCCTACGAGCAGTACTTC.

V usage is TRBV10-3 and J usage is TRBJ2-5; D unresolved. The germline CDR1 and CDR2 sequences are ENHRY and SYGVKD. The length of the CDR3 is 11 residues. V lost 3 bases and J 4 bases, leaving 3 bases between the germline ends. CDR3: CAISDLETQYF. CDR3 in DNA: TGTGCCATCAGTGACTTAGAGACCCAGTACTTC.

The chain links TRBV6-6 to TRBJ1-3; D might be TRBD1 (6 bases). Germline values: CDR1 MNHNY, CDR2 SVGAGI (reference sequence). The CDR3 has 15 residues. Trimming left V 6 bases short and J 4 bases short, with 16 bases between. The DNA for the CDR3 is TGTGCCAGCAGCCTAAGGGGGTTTCTGGGAAACACCATATATTTT. This sequence encodes CASSLRGFLGNTIYF.

This clone has just a few counts. The chain combines TRBV5-6 with TRBJ1-1; D gene ambiguous. The CDR3 contains 13 residues. Germline V CDR1 and CDR2: SGHDT, YYEEEE. V was cut by 1 base and J by 0 bases, with 4 bases left in between. CDR3 in amino acids: CASSLTLNTEAFF. CDR3 DNA: TGTGCCAGCAGCTTGACATTGAACACTGAAGCTTTCTTT.

The chain couples TRBV7-9 to TRBJ2-7; D is perhaps TRBD1 (6 bases). CDR3 length: 16 amino acids. Deletions cut 5 bases from V and 1 base from J, with 18 bases between. The germline CDR1 and CDR2 sequences are SEHNR and FQNEAQ (reference sequence). CDR3 DNA: TGTGCCAGCAGCCTGGGGCAGGGGCTAATGTCCTACGAGCAGTACTTC. The encoded protein is CASSLGQGLMSYEQYF.

The chain is built from TRBV21-1 and TRBJ1-2. TRBV21-1 is shown as a pseudogene. The CDR3 runs to 16 residues. The CDR3 region has the DNA TGTGCCAGCAGCCCAAGAGGCGGCAGTCCCATCTATGGCTACACCTTC. Its protein product is CASSPRGGSPIYGYTF.

The genes are TRBV18 and TRBJ1-5; D is uncertain. V was shortened by 4 bases and J by 4 bases, with 14 bases between the two germline ends. This CDR3 is 15 amino acids long. Germline V gene lookup returns CDR1 KGHSH and CDR2 LQKENI. The CDR3 region is CASSRYREQNQPQHF. The CDR3 nucleotides are TGTGCCAGCTCACGGTACAGAGAACAGAATCAGCCCCAGCATTTT.

The rearrangement joins TRBV6-6 to TRBJ1-4, with 7 bases identical to TRBD1. J was trimmed by 6 bases and V by 4 bases; bases with no gene match: 5. Germline V CDR1 and CDR2: MNHNY, SVGAGI (reference sequence). The CDR3 runs 14 residues. The CDR3 protein is CASSSRDRYEKLFF. DNA for the CDR3: TGTGCCAGCAGTTCCCGGGACAGATATGAAAAACTGTTTTTT.

The chain links TRBV9 to TRBJ1-2, with D perhaps matching TRBD1 (5 bases). V gave up 3 bases and J gave up 7 bases, with 13 bases separating them. The germline V gene has CDR1 SGDLS and CDR2 YYNGEE. This CDR3 contains 13 residues. In DNA form, the CDR3 reads TGTGCCAGCAGCGACAACCTAGGGGTTGGCTACACCTTC. Its translation: CASSDNLGVGYTF. Complete variable domain (other parts from reference TRBV9 and TRBJ1-2): DSGVTQTPKHLITATGQRVTLRCSPRSGDLSVYWYQQSLDQGLQFLIQYYNGEERAKGNILERFSAQQFPDLHSELNLSSLELGDSALYFCASSDNLGVGYTFGSGTRLTVV.

This chain links TRBV5-4 with TRBJ2-5; the D gene is possibly TRBD1 (6 bases). The V gene lost 2 bases and the J gene lost 4 bases, with 9 bases spanning the gap. This CDR3 is built from 13 residues. Germline V CDR1 and CDR2: SGHNT, YYREEE (reference sequence). CDR3 coding DNA: TGTGCCAGCAGCTTAACAGGGCCAGAGACCCAGTACTTC. This translates into CASSLTGPETQYF. The complete variable domain, with remaining parts taken from reference TRBV5-4 and TRBJ2-5, reads ETGVTQSPTHLIKTRGQQVTLRCSSQSGHNTVSWYQQALGQGPQFIFQYYREEENGRGNFPPRFSGLQFPNYSSELNVNALELDDSALYLCASSLTGPETQYFGPGTRLLVL.

V and J are TRBV29-1 and TRBJ1-2; no reliable D call. Germline assignment: CDR1 SQVTM and CDR2 ANQGSEA. Trimming shortened V by 4 bases and J by 4 bases, and 10 bases separated the two germline ends. CDR3 size: 12 residues. The CDR3 sequence: CSVVETSYGYTF. CDR3 sequence (DNA): TGCAGCGTTGTAGAGACAAGCTATGGCTACACCTTC.

The chain employs TRBV18 and TRBJ1-2, with a tentative D call TRBD1 (6 bases). CDR3 length: 15 residues. V lost 3 bases to trimming and J lost 1 base, with 12 bases between them. The germline V gene encodes CDR1 KGHSH and CDR2 LQKENI. Here the CDR3 reads CASSPRQEFNYGYTF. Here the CDR3 DNA reads TGTGCCAGCTCACCCCGACAGGAGTTTAACTATGGCTACACCTTC.

V usage is TRBV9 and J usage is TRBJ2-3; 9 positions agree with TRBD2. The V and J ends lost 4 bases and 4 bases, in that order; junction bases with no gene match: 10. CDR3 length: 16 residues. The V gene's germline CDR1 is SGDLS and CDR2 YYNGEE. CDR3 sequence: CASSPPGGRASDTQYF. CDR3 in DNA: TGTGCCAGCAGCCCTCCCGGCGGGAGGGCCTCAGATACGCAGTATTTT.

This chain links TRBV9 with TRBJ1-2, with D possibly TRBD1 on 5 matching bases. Germline V gene data show CDR1 as SGDLS and CDR2 as YYNGEE. The CDR3 has 12 residues. The V gene lost 4 bases and the J gene lost 6 bases, with 10 bases spanning the gap. The CDR3, as DNA: TGTGCCAGCAGCCCCGGAGGGGATGGCTACACCTTC. This encodes CASSPGGDGYTF.

The chain links TRBV2 to TRBJ2-2; 8 nucleotides agree with TRBD2. The V gene's germline CDR1 is SNHLY and CDR2 FYNNEI. The CDR3 is 14 residues long. Trimming took 8 bases from V and 2 from J; bases not matched to a gene: 4. CDR3 nucleotide sequence: TGTGCCAGCCGGGGGGGACCCAACACCGGGGAGCTGTTTTTT. This codes for CASRGGPNTGELFF. The full variable domain, its missing parts supplied by reference TRBV2 and TRBJ2-2, is EPEVTQTPSHQVTQMGQEVILRCVPISNHLYFYWYRQILGQKVEFLVSFYNNEISEKSEIFDDQFSVERPDGSNFTLKIRSTKLEDSAMYFCASRGGPNTGELFFGEGSRLTVL.

The V and J genes are TRBV6-6 and TRBJ1-5, with 7 nucleotides matching TRBD1. Germline V gene lookup returns CDR1 MNHNY and CDR2 SVGAGI (reference sequence). CDR3 length: 15 residues. Losses at the gene ends were 6 bases for V and 2 bases for J; bases not matched to a gene: 7. CDR3 nucleotides: TGTGCCAGCAGCATCGACAGGGCCGGCAATCAGCCCCAGCATTTT. Its protein product is CASSIDRAGNQPQHF.

This chain uses TRBV9 with TRBJ1-4, with TRBD1 matching 9 bases. V gave up 4 bases and J gave up 5 bases; unmatched junction bases: 15. This CDR3 has 18 amino acids. Germline CDR1 and CDR2: SGDLS and YYNGEE. The CDR3 coding sequence is TGTGCCAGCAGCCCGACAGCCGGGACAGGGTCAAAAAATGAAAAACTGTTTTTT. As protein: CASSPTAGTGSKNEKLFF.

The V and J genes are TRBV5-1 and TRBJ1-3; D is ambiguous. Germline lookup yields CDR1 SGHRS and CDR2 YFSETQ. CDR3 length: 15 residues. Trimming removed 3 bases at V and 0 bases at J, with 10 bases between. The CDR3 region is CASSYDGDSGNTIYF. CDR3 DNA: TGCGCCAGCAGCTATGACGGAGACTCTGGAAACACCATATATTTT.

J is TRBJ2-1 and V is TRBV7-8, with a weak D call TRBD1 (6 bases). With 6 bases removed from V and 5 bases from J, the gap between germline ends came to 11 bases. Per germline, CDR1 SGHVS and CDR2 FQNEAQ. This CDR3 spans 13 amino acids. For the CDR3, the DNA is TGTGCCAGCAGACCGGACAGAGACAATGAGCAGTTCTTC. Amino acids: CASRPDRDNEQFF. The full variable domain, completed using reference TRBV7-8 and TRBJ2-1, is GAGVSQSPRYKVAKRGQDVALRCDPISGHVSLFWYQQALGQGPEFLTYFQNEAQLDKSGLPSDRFFAERPEGSVSTLKIQRTQQEDSAVYLCASRPDRDNEQFFGPGTRLTVL.

The chain is built from TRBV9 and TRBJ1-1, with D possibly matching TRBD1 (5 bases). The ends were cut back, 2 bases at V and 1 base at J, with 9 bases in the middle. The length of the CDR3 is 14 residues. Germline V lookup: CDR1 SGDLS, CDR2 YYNGEE. The CDR3 is CASSVGGRNTEAFF. The CDR3 DNA reads TGTGCCAGCAGCGTCGGGGGGAGGAACACTGAAGCTTTCTTT.

The chain couples TRBV18 to TRBJ1-4; 7 bases align to TRBD1. Germline-derived CDR1 and CDR2 are KGHSH and LQKENI. This CDR3 spans 13 amino acids. Trimming cost V 2 bases and J 7 bases; bases outside gene matches: 1. CDR3 sequence (DNA): TGTGCCAGCTCACCAGCAGGGGGTGAAAAACTGTTTTTT. Its protein is CASSPAGGEKLFF.

V and J are TRBV5-5 and TRBJ2-7; 13 nucleotides line up with TRBD2. The CDR3 covers 14 residues. CDR1 is SGHKS, CDR2 YYEKEE, per germline (reference sequence). V was pared by 3 bases and J by 3 bases, with 0 bases of the junction left unmatched. The CDR3 region is CASSWTSGGYEQYF. CDR3 sequence (DNA): TGTGCCAGCAGCTGGACTAGCGGGGGCTACGAGCAGTACTTC.

This chain connects TRBV7-9 to TRBJ1-5, with D perhaps TRBD1 (5 bases). Trimming stripped 0 bases from V and 3 bases from J, with 6 bases between. The germline CDR1 and CDR2 sequences are SEHNR and FQNEAQ (reference sequence). This CDR3 contains 14 residues. CDR3 sequence: CASSLAQDNQPQHF. CDR3 sequence (DNA): TGTGCCAGCAGCTTAGCACAGGACAATCAGCCCCAGCATTTT.

This chain links TRBV11-2 with TRBJ1-2; weak D call: TRBD1 (5 bases). The CDR3 covers 16 residues. Looked up from germline, CDR1 is SGHAT and CDR2 is FQNNGV. Trimming stripped 4 bases from V and 8 bases from J, with 23 bases between. CDR3 nucleotides: TGTGCCAGCAGCTCACCCCTCTTACAGACAGTCAACGGCTACACCTTC. It translates to CASSSPLLQTVNGYTF.